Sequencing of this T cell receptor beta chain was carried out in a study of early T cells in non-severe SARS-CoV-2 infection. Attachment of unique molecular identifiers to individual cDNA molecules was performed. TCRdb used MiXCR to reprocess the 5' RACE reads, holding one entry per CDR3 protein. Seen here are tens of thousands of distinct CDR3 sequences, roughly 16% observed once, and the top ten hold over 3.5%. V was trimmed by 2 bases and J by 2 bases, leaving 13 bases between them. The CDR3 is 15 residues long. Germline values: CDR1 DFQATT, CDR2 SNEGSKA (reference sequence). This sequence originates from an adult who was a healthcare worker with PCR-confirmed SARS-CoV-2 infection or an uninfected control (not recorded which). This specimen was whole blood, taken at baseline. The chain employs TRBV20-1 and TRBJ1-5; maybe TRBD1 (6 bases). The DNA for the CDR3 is TGCAGTGCTAGATCCGGGGGCCAGGGCAATCAGCCCCAGCATTTT. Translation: CSARSGGQGNQPQHF.